The clone carrying this TCR beta chain was detected once. The data belong to a study of blood T cell repertoires in COVID-19. Profiling relied on immunoSEQ multiplex PCR, and the TCRdb table lists in-frame clones only, not all of them. The sample records around 500,000 clones, roughly nine tenths being singletons. After removal of 5 bases from V and 12 bases from J, the junction contained 11 bases not matched to a gene. Germline values: CDR1 SGHAT, CDR2 FQNNGV. This CDR3 is built from 13 residues. Material: PBMCs or T cells enriched from blood (not recorded which). The chain is built from TRBV11-2 and TRBJ2-7, with 9 bases aligning to TRBD1. The sequence came from a woman between 55 and 75 years old who had recovered from COVID-19. CDR3: CASSAGTGKRGYF. CDR3 nucleotides: TGTGCCAGCAGCGCCGGGACAGGGAAAAGGGGGTACTTC.